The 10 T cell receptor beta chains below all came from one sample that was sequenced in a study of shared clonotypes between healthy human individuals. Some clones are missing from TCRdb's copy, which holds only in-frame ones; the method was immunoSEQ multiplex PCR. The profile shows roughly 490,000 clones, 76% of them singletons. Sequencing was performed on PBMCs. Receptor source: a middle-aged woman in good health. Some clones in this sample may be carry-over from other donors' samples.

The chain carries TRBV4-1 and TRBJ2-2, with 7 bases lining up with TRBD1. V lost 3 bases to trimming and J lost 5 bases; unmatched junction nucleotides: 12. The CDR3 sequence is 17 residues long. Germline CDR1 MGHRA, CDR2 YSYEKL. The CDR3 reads CASSHGIGGLLTGELFF. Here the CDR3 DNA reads TGCGCCAGCAGCCACGGAATAGGGGGCCTGTTGACCGGGGAGCTGTTTTTT.

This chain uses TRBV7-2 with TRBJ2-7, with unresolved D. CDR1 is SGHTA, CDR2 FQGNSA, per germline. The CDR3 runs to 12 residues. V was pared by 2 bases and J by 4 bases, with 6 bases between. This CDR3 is CASSLTRYEQYF. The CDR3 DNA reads TGTGCCAGCAGCTTAACCAGATACGAGCAGTACTTC.

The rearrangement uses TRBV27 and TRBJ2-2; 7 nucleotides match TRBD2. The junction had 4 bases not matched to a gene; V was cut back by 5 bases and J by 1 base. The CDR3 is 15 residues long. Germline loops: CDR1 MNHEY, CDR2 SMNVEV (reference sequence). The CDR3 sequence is CASSVAGENTGELFF. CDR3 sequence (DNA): TGTGCCAGCAGTGTCGCGGGAGAGAACACCGGGGAGCTGTTTTTT.

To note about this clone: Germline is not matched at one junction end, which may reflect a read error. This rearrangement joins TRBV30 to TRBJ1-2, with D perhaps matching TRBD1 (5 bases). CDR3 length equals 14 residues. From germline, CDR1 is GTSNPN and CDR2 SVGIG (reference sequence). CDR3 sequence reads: CAWSVGHNNYGHTF. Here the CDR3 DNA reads TGTGCCTGGAGTGTTGGACATAATAACTATGGCCACACCTTC.

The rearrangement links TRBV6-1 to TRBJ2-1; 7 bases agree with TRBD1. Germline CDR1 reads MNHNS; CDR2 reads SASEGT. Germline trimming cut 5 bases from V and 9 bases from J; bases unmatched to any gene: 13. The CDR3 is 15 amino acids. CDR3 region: CASSRDRVESAEQFF. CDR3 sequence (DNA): TGTGCCAGCAGTAGAGACAGGGTGGAGAGTGCTGAGCAGTTCTTC.

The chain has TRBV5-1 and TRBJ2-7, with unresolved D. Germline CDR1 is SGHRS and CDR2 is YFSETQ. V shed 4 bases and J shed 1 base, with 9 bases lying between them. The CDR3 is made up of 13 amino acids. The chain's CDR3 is CASSVAQSYEQYF. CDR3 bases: TGCGCCAGCAGCGTAGCCCAATCCTACGAGCAGTACTTC.

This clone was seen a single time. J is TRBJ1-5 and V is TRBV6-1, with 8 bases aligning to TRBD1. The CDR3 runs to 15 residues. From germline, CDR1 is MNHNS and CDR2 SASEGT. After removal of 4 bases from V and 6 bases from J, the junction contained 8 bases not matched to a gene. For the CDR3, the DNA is TGTGCCAGCAGTGCAGAGACAGGGGTAGGTCAGCCCCAGCATTTT. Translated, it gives CASSAETGVGQPQHF.

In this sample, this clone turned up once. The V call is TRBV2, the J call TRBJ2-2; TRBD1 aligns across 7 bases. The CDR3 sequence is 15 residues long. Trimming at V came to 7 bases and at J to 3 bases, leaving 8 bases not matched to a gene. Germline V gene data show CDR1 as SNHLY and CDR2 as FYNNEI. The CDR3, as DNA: TGTGCCAGCAACGACCGGGACAGAGACACCGGGGAGCTGTTTTTT. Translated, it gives CASNDRDRDTGELFF.

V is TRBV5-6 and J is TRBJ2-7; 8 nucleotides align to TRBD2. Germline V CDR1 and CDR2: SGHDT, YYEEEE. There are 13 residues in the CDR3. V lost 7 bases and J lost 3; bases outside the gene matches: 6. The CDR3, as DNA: TGTGCCAGCTCCCGGGGGGGCGGCTACGAGCAGTACTTC. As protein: CASSRGGGYEQYF.

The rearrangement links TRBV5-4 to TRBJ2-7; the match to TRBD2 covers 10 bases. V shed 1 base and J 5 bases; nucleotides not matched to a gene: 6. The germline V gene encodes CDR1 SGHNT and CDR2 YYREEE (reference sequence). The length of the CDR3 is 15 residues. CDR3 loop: CASSLSLAGVNEQYF. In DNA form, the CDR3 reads TGTGCCAGCAGCTTGAGTCTAGCGGGAGTCAACGAGCAGTACTTC.